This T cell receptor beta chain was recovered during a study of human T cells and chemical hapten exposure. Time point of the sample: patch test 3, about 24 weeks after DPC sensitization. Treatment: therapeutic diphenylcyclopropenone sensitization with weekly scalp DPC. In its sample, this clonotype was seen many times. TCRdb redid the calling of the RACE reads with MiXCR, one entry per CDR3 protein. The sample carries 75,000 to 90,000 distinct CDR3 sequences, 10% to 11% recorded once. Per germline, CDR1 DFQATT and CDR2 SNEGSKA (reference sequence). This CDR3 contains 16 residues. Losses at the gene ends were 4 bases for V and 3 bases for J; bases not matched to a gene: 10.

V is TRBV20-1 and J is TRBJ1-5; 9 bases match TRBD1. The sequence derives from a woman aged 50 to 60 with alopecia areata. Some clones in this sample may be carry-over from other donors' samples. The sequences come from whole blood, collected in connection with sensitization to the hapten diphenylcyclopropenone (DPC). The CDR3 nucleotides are TGCAGTGCTAAACCAATACAACAGGGGGCCAATCAGCCCCAGCATTTT. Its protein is CSAKPIQQGANQPQHF.